These T cell receptor beta chains were read from a single sample in a study of T cell changes during pregnancy in multiple sclerosis. Data came from immunoSEQ multiplex PCR; TCRdb stores just in-frame clones and leaves some out. This table holds 70,000 to 100,000 clones, about 93% found once. Material: peripheral blood, obtained in the first trimester of pregnancy. The receptors were sampled from a female donor with multiple sclerosis, enrolled in a pregnancy study. The CDR3 runs from the conserved cysteine through the conserved F or W. Fields, in order: clone size, D gene, V gene, CDR3 protein. The D gene is left open where the match is weak. Expanded clones are given a class, and other clones once, few, many or no size at all.

>NA|TRBD1|TRBV2
CASNPTGGPNTEAFF
>NA|NA|TRBV9
CASSLQRKNTGELFF
>NA|TRBD2|TRBV5-6
CASSLAGLAGGHEQFF
>NA|TRBD2|TRBV14
CASSLLAGGETQYF
>NA|NA|TRBV5-5
CASSPTENTGELFF
>NA|TRBD2|TRBV7-2
CASSLGVSGGARETQYF
>NA|NA|TRBV5-4
CASSLVGMAYEQYF
>NA|TRBD1|TRBV6-6
CASGRDRGFYNEQFF
>NA|TRBD2|TRBV6-4
CASSVKRGGLDTQYF
>many|NA|TRBV7-9
CASSAGSPQQAFF